The 13 T cell receptor beta chains below were found in one sample sequenced in a study of PD-1 blockade in mismatch repair-deficient tumors. TCRdb's table, derived via immunoSEQ multiplex PCR, lists solely in-frame clones and lacks some. This table holds approximately 13,000 clones, about 85% found once. What these receptors recognize is not known. Time point reported: approximately 11-day in vitro stimulation with candidate neoantigen peptide 4. Sequenced here: cells cultured in vitro, sampled from a patient treated with pembrolizumab. The receptors originated from an adult with mismatch repair-deficient cancer.

In its sample, this clone was seen once. The gene calls are TRBV6-6 and TRBJ2-3; TRBD2 aligns across 8 bases. Germline lookup yields CDR1 MNHNY and CDR2 SVGAGI (reference sequence). V lost 0 bases and J lost 5; bases outside the gene matches: 7. The CDR3 covers 16 residues. The CDR3 loop is CASSYSPGRDLDTQYF. The CDR3, as DNA: TGTGCCAGCAGTTACTCTCCCGGGAGGGACCTAGATACGCAGTATTTT.

The rearrangement uses TRBV6-1 and TRBJ2-1; tentative D call: TRBD1 (6 bases). In germline, CDR1 is MNHNS, CDR2 SASEGT. V was cut by 8 bases and J by 2 bases, with 10 bases left in between. This CDR3 is built from 13 residues. CDR3: CASRPGAYNEQFF. The DNA of the CDR3 is TGTGCCAGCCGGCCAGGGGCCTACAATGAGCAGTTCTTC.

This chain connects TRBV5-1 to TRBJ2-5; weak D call: TRBD1 (5 bases). The V gene's germline CDR1 is SGHRS and CDR2 YFSETQ. V was clipped by 3 bases and J by 1 base, with 13 bases between them. The CDR3 spans 15 residues. The CDR3 DNA reads TGCGCCAGCAGCTCGTTTACAGGTATCCAAGAGACCCAGTACTTC. It translates to CASSSFTGIQETQYF.

This clone was seen more than once but under ten times. The chain couples TRBV11-3 to TRBJ2-1, with a tentative D call TRBD2 (5 bases). This CDR3 spans 16 amino acids. With 3 bases removed from V and 0 bases from J, the gap between germline ends came to 12 bases. The germline V gene has CDR1 SGHNT and CDR2 YENEEA. The CDR3 here is CASSFSSGYSYNEQFF. The CDR3 DNA sequence: TGTGCCAGCAGCTTCTCCAGCGGCTACTCCTACAATGAGCAGTTCTTC.

V usage is TRBV5-6 and J usage is TRBJ2-3; maybe TRBD2 (6 bases). The germline V gene encodes CDR1 SGHDT and CDR2 YYEEEE. This CDR3 contains 16 residues. Trimming stripped 4 bases from V and 6 bases from J, with 21 bases between. CDR3 sequence (DNA): TGTGCCAGCAGCACCGATCCCGGGACTTTGATGGATACGCAGTATTTT. Amino acids: CASSTDPGTLMDTQYF.

The genes are TRBV7-9 and TRBJ2-3, with 10 positions matching TRBD1. The V gene end was trimmed by 5 bases and the J gene end by 4 bases; junction bases not matched to a gene: 6. The CDR3 spans 15 residues. Germline V CDR1 and CDR2: SEHNR, FQNEAQ (reference sequence). The CDR3 loop reads CASSHRTGGADTQYF. CDR3 sequence (DNA): TGTGCCAGCAGCCACCGGACAGGGGGGGCAGATACGCAGTATTTT.

This chain uses TRBV5-1 with TRBJ2-7, with D maybe TRBD2 (6 bases). The germline gives CDR1 SGHRS, CDR2 YFSETQ. CDR3 length equals 13 residues. Trimming stripped 2 bases from V and 3 bases from J, with 9 bases between. The CDR3 spells CASSFGGNYEQYF. The DNA for the CDR3 is TGCGCCAGCAGCTTTGGCGGGAACTACGAGCAGTACTTC.

Only a few counts were recorded for this clone. This rearrangement joins TRBV28 to TRBJ1-2; 7 bases match TRBD1. Per the germline V gene, CDR1 is MDHEN and CDR2 is SYDVKM. V lost 3 bases to trimming and J lost 4 bases; unmatched junction nucleotides: 8. The CDR3 is 15 amino acids. The CDR3 sequence: CASSFEGARSYGYTF. The CDR3 nucleotides read TGTGCCAGCAGTTTTGAGGGGGCACGCAGCTATGGCTACACCTTC.

The V and J genes are TRBV30 and TRBJ2-2; weak D call: TRBD1 (5 bases). V was shortened by 8 bases and J by 2 bases, with 15 bases between the two germline ends. Per the germline V gene, CDR1 is GTSNPN and CDR2 is SVGIG (reference sequence). This CDR3 is 14 amino acids long. The CDR3 region has the DNA TGTGCCCGGCAAGGACACACTAACACCGGGGAGCTGTTTTTT. It specifies CARQGHTNTGELFF.

This chain connects TRBV9 to TRBJ2-5; D is perhaps TRBD1 (8 bases). The CDR3 is made up of 14 amino acids. In germline, CDR1 is SGDLS, CDR2 YYNGEE. The V end was cut by 3 bases, the J end by 5 bases, with 14 bases between. The CDR3 coding sequence is TGTGCCAGCAGCGCAGAACAGGGGGGGGAGACCCAGTACTTC. It codes for CASSAEQGGETQYF.

This sequence joins TRBV27 and TRBJ2-7; 8 nucleotides agree with TRBD2. Germline V gives CDR1 MNHEY, CDR2 SMNVEV (reference sequence). CDR3 length: 14 amino acids. V trimming: 5 bases; J trimming: 2 bases; junction bases outside the gene matches: 5. CDR3 sequence reads: CASSAAGGAYEQYF. CDR3 DNA: TGTGCCAGCAGTGCTGCCGGGGGGGCCTACGAGCAGTACTTC.

The chain links TRBV7-2 to TRBJ2-7, with TRBD1 matching over 8 bases. The CDR3 sequence is 16 residues long. V dropped 5 bases and J dropped 4; count of bases not matched to a gene: 13. Looked up from germline, CDR1 is SGHTA and CDR2 is FQGNSA. The DNA of the CDR3 is TGTGCCAGCAGCCAATGGAGAGGACAGGGAACGTACGAGCAGTACTTC. This translates into CASSQWRGQGTYEQYF.

V and J are TRBV5-6 and TRBJ2-7, with D possibly being TRBD1 (6 bases). The V end was cut by 0 bases, the J end by 4 bases, with 11 bases between. The CDR3 totals 14 residues. Per germline, CDR1 SGHDT and CDR2 YYEEEE. The CDR3: CASSLGQGKYEQYF. For the CDR3, the DNA is TGTGCCAGCAGCTTGGGGCAGGGGAAGTACGAGCAGTACTTC.